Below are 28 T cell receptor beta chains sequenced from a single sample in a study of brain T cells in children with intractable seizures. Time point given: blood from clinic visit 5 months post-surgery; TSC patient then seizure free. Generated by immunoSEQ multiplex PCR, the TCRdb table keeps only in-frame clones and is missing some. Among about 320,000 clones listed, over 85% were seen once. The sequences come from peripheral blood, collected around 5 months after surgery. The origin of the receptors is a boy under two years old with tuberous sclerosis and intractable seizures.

The chain's CDR3 is CASRDSSASYNEQFF. DNA of the CDR3: TGTGCCAGCAGAGATTCTAGCGCGTCCTACAATGAGCAGTTCTTC. V is TRBV2 and J is TRBJ2-1; possible D gene TRBD2, 6 bases. Trimming stripped 6 bases from V and 1 base from J, with 13 bases between. The CDR3 sequence is 15 residues long. Looked up from germline, CDR1 is SNHLY and CDR2 is FYNNEI.

CDR3 nucleotide sequence: TGCAGCGCCCAGACAGGGTGGTTTGAAAAACTGTTTTTT. Amino acids: CSAQTGWFEKLFF. The V gene is TRBV29-1, the J gene TRBJ1-4, with 7 bases fitting TRBD1. Per the germline V gene, CDR1 is SQVTM and CDR2 is ANQGSEA. The J segment lost 7 bases and the V segment lost 7 bases, leaving 9 bases of the junction unmatched. This CDR3 comprises 13 residues.

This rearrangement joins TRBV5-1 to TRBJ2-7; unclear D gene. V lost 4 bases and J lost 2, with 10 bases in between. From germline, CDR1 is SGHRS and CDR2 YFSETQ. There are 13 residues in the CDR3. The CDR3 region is CASSPGRTYEQYF. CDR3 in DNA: TGCGCCAGCAGCCCAGGACGGACCTACGAGCAGTACTTC.

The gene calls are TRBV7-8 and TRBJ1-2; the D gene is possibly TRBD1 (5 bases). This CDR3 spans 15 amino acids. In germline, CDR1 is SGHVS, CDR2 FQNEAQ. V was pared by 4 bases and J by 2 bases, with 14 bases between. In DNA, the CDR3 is TGTGCCAGCAGCTCAAACCGACAGATCAACTATGGCTACACCTTC. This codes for CASSSNRQINYGYTF.

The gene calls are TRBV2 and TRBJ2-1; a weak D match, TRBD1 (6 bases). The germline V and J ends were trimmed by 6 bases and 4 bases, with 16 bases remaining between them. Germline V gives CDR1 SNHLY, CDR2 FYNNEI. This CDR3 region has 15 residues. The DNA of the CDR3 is TGTGCCAGCAGCCGCCGGGACACCCATTACAATGAGCAGTTCTTC. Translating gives CASSRRDTHYNEQFF.

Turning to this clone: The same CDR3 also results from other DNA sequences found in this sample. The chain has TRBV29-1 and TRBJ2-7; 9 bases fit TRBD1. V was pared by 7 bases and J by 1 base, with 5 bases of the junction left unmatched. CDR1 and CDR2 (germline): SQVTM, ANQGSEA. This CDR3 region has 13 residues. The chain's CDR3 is CSAGDRESYEQYF. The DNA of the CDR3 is TGCAGCGCAGGGGACAGGGAATCCTACGAGCAGTACTTC.

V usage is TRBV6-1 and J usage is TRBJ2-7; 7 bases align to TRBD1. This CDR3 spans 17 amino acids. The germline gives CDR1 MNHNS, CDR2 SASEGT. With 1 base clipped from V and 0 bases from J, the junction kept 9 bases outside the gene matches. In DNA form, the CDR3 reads TGTGCCAGCAGTGAAGTTCGTGTGGACAGGAGCTCCTACGAGCAGTACTTC. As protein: CASSEVRVDRSSYEQYF.

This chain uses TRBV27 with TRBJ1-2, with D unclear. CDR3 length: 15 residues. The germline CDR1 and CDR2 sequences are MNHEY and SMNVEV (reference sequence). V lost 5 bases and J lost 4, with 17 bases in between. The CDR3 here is CASSPYLRVGYGYTF. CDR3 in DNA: TGTGCCAGCAGTCCATACCTGAGGGTCGGCTATGGCTACACCTTC.

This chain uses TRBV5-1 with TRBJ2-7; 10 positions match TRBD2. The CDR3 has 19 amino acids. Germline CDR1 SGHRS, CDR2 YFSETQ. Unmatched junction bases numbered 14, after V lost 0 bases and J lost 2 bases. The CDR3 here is CASSLGILAGEAQPYEQYF. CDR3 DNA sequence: TGCGCCAGCAGCTTGGGAATCCTAGCGGGAGAAGCCCAGCCCTACGAGCAGTACTTC.

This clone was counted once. The CDR3 sequence is CASSLQQGGTEAFF. The CDR3 DNA reads TGTGCCAGCAGCCTCCAACAGGGGGGCACTGAAGCTTTCTTT. This chain uses TRBV7-9 with TRBJ1-1; 8 bases are a match to TRBD1. This CDR3 is 14 amino acids long. The V gene end was trimmed by 5 bases and the J gene end by 4 bases; junction bases not matched to a gene: 6. Germline V gene sequence: CDR1 SEHNR, CDR2 FQNEAQ (reference sequence).

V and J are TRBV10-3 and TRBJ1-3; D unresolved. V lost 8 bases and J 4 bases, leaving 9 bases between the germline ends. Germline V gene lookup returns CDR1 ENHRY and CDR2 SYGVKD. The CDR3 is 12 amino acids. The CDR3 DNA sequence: TGTGCCATCCGGAACTCAGGAAACACCATATATTTT. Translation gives CAIRNSGNTIYF.

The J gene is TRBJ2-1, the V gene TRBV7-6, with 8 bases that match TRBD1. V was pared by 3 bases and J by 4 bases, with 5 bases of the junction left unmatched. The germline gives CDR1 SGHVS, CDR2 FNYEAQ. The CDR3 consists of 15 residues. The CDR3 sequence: CASSLMTGVYNEQFF. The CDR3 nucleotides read TGTGCCAGCAGCTTGATGACAGGGGTGTACAATGAGCAGTTCTTC.

The CDR3 is CASSQDRGRYEQYF. The CDR3, as DNA: TGCGCCAGCAGCCAAGACAGGGGGCGCTACGAGCAGTACTTC. The chain has TRBV4-1 and TRBJ2-7, with TRBD1 matching 8 bases. The CDR3 is 14 residues long. V lost 0 bases to trimming and J lost 3 bases; unmatched junction nucleotides: 1. Germline CDR1 is MGHRA and CDR2 is YSYEKL.

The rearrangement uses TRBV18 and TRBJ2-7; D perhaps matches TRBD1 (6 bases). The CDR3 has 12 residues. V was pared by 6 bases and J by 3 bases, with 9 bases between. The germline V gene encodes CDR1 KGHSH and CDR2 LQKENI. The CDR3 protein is CASSQGNYEQYF. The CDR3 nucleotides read TGTGCCAGCTCCCAGGGGAACTACGAGCAGTACTTC.

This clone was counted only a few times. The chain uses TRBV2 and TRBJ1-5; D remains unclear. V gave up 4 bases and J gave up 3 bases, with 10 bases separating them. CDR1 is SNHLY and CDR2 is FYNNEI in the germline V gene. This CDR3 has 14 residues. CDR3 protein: CASSGRQANQPQHF. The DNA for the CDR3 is TGTGCCAGCAGTGGGAGGCAGGCCAATCAGCCCCAGCATTTT.

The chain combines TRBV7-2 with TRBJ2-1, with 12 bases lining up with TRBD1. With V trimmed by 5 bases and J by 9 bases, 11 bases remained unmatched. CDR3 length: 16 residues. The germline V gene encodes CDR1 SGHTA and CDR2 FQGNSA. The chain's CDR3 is CASSTSPGQGAVEQFF. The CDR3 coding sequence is TGTGCCAGCAGCACGTCCCCGGGACAGGGGGCTGTTGAGCAGTTCTTC.

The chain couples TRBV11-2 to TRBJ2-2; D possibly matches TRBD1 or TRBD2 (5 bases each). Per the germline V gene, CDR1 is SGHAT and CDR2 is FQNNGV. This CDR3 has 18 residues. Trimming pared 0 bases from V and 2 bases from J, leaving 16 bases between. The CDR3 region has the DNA TGTGCCAGCAGCTTAGATGGTTTCGGGGCCGCAAACACCGGGGAGCTGTTTTTT. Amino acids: CASSLDGFGAANTGELFF.

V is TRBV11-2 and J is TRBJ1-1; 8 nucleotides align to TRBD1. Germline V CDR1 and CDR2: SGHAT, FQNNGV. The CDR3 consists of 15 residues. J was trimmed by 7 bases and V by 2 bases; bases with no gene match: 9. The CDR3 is CASSLTPDRAHEAFF. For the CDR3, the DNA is TGTGCCAGCAGCTTAACCCCGGACAGGGCTCATGAAGCTTTCTTT.

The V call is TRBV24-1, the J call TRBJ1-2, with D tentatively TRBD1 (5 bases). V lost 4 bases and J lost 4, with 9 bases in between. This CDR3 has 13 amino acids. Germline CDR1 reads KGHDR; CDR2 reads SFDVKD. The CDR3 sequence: CATSDPGAYGYTF. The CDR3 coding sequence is TGTGCCACCAGTGACCCCGGGGCCTATGGCTACACCTTC.

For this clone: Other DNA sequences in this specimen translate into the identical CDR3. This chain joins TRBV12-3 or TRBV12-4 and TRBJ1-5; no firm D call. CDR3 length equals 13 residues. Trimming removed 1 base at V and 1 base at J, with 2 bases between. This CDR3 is CASSLDSNQPQHF. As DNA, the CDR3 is TGTGCCAGCAGTTTAGACAGCAATCAGCCCCAGCATTTT.

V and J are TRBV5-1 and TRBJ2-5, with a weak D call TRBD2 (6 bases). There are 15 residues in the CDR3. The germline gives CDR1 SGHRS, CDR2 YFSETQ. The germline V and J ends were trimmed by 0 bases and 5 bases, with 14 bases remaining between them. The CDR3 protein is CASSLVGGPRETQYF. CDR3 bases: TGCGCCAGCAGCTTGGTCGGAGGGCCCAGGGAGACCCAGTACTTC. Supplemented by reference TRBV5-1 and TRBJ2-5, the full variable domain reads KAGVTQTPRYLIKTRGQQVTLSCSPISGHRSVSWYQQTPGQGLQFLFEYFSETQRNKGNFPGRFSGRQFSNSRSEMNVSTLELGDSALYLCASSLVGGPRETQYFGPGTRLLVL.

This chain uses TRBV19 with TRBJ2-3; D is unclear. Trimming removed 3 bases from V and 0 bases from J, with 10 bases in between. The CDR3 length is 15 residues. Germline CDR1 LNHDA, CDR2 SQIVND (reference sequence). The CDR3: CASSIGPTSTDTQYF. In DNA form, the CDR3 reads TGTGCCAGTAGTATCGGCCCCACTAGCACAGATACGCAGTATTTT.

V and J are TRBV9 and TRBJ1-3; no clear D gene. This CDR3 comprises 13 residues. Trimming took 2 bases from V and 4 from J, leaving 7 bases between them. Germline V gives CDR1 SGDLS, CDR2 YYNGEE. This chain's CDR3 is CASSVDRGNTIYF. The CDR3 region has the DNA TGTGCCAGCAGCGTCGACCGGGGAAACACCATATATTTT.

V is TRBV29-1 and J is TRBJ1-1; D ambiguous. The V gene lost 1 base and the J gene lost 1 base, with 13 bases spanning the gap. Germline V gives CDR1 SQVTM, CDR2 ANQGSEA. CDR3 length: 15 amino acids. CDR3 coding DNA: TGCAGCGTTGAAGGCGGAGGGCCCCCGAACACTGAAGCTTTCTTT. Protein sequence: CSVEGGGPPNTEAFF.

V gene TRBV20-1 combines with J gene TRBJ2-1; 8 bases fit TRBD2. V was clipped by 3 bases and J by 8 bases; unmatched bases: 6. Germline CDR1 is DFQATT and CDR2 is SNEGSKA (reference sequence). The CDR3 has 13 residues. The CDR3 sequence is CSASREGRDEQFF. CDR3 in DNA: TGCAGTGCTAGTCGGGAGGGCCGCGATGAGCAGTTCTTC.

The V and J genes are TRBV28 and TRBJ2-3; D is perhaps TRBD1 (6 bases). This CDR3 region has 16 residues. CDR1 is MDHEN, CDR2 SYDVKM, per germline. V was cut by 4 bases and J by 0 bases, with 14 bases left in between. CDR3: CASSSIQGFSTDTQYF. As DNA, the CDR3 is TGTGCCAGCAGTTCAATCCAGGGGTTCAGCACAGATACGCAGTATTTT.

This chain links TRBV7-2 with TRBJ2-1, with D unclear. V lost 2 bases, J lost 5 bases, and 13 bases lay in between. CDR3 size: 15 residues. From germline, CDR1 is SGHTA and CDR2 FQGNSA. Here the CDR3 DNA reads TGTGCCAGCAGCTTAATGGGAACGGTTAACAATGAGCAGTTCTTC. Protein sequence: CASSLMGTVNNEQFF.

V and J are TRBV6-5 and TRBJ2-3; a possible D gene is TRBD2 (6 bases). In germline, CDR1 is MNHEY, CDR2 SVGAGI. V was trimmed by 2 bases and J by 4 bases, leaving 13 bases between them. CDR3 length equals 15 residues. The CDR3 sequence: CASSYGGAPPDTQYF. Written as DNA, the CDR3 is TGTGCCAGCAGTTACGGCGGGGCCCCCCCAGATACGCAGTATTTT.